This T cell receptor (beta chain) was captured by sequencing in a study of blood T cells in healthy people across ages (dated by TCRdb to 2015 to 2017). Regarding the complete study: Template switching captured roughly one uniquely barcoded TCR beta cDNA molecule per two T cells in model experiments. To avoid experimental bias, donors of different ages were randomly spread across the sequencing lanes. For two donors (one aged 18 to 30 and one aged 80 or older), the study analyzed two additional independent replicas of 1 million unique cDNA reads from the same blood draw. Four age groups were formed from the donors: young (average 16 years), middle-aged (approximately 41), aged (approximately 60) and long-lived (about 80). To track age-related changes in TCR beta repertoire diversity, the study relied on deep sequencing normalized with unique cDNA molecular identifiers. Findings and caveats that apply to the study as a whole: The long-lived group showed more naive CD4+ T cells, fewer expanded clones and increased TCR diversity than the aged group, suggesting age selection. Estimates of total diversity based on one million sequenced T cells were considered lower bounds and underestimates. Because donor CMV infection status was unknown, age-related changes in expanded clonotypes were potentially confounded. Observed TCR beta diversity per million T cells fell roughly linearly with age, and a significant reduction was already apparent by age approximately 40. Since profiling was done on bulk unsorted PBMCs, naive and antigen-experienced compartments could not be conclusively compared. Observed TCR beta diversity correlated strongly with the percentage of naive T cells measured by flow cytometry.

The library was generated by 5' RACE. For sequencing, an Illumina HiSeq 2500 was employed. A second PCR of 7 to 11 cycles was run with a J-beta primer mix and a sample-barcoded 5' primer. A template-switch 5' adaptor carrying 12 random nucleotides introduced a unique molecular identifier onto each TCR beta cDNA molecule. Each sample yielded at least 2.5 million CDR3-containing paired-end reads. First-strand cDNA was synthesized from all RNA with the Mint cDNA synthesis kit, primed by a TRBC-specific oligonucleotide. All cDNA was treated with uracil-DNA glycosylase and then went through a first 18-cycle PCR with the universal primers M1SS and BC2_uni_R. In the authors' own workflow: Each sample was normalized by randomly selecting 1 million high-quality reads, each carrying a distinct molecular identifier. Instead of being binned into consensus sequences, reads that shared molecular identifiers were thrown out. MiTCR, run with a Q25 quality threshold and the strictest error-elimination algorithm, handled CDR3 identification, clonotype clustering and error correction. A nonparametric unseen species model with Euler transformation was used to estimate a lower bound on total TCR beta diversity. In-frame beta chains were kept once TCRdb had trimmed the public reads at Q25 with fastp and called clones with MiXCR. Entries are consolidated by CDR3 protein sequence, retaining the most common genes and DNA. V and J calls and clone size were set by TCRdb, not the authors. The sample contains over a million distinct CDR3 sequences, 35% to 50% of them found a single time. Approximately 17% of the sample lies in the top ten.

This clonotype was recorded many times. This clone's antigen is unknown. One base away there is no much larger clone; base qualities are not given. Donors were a few dozen systemically healthy Caucasian individuals from Russia aged roughly 6 to 90 years. Each donor gave 8 to 10 milliliters of peripheral blood, drawn into EDTA-treated Vacutainer tubes. Ficoll-Paque density-gradient centrifugation was used to isolate PBMCs, with at least 6.5 million per sample. Total RNA was extracted from PBMCs with Trizol reagent, with at least 5 micrograms obtained per sample. For every donor, an aliquot of PBMCs went through flow cytometry to measure the percentages of naive CD45RAhigh/CD27high T cells. The clonotype originates from a woman between 55 and 75 years old in good health. Material: blood.

The CDR3 protein is CSVEKNRGGETQYF. DNA sequence: TGCAGCGTTGAAAAGAACAGGGGAGGCGAGACCCAGTACTTC. Here the chain combines TRBV29-1 and TRBJ2-5, with TRBD1 perhaps the D gene, on 7 matching bases. Its CDR3 holds 14 amino acids, cysteine through phenylalanine. CDR3 DNA only is kept here, 42 bases in frame from base 1. As encoded in the germline V gene, CDR1 is SQVTM while CDR2 is ANQGSEA. Trimming removed 2 bases from V and 5 bases from J, leaving 15 bases between the germline ends.